This is a list of T cell receptor beta chains from one sample in a study of T cells after yellow fever vaccination. TCRdb re-called the 5' RACE reads through MiXCR, storing one row per CDR3 protein. The sample has 250,000 to 350,000 distinct CDR3 sequences; less than 9.5% are singletons. Specimen: CD4+ T cells sorted from PBMCs, collected 5 days after the yellow fever booster vaccination. These receptors originate from a man between 18 and 35 years old who received the YFV17D yellow fever vaccine. Both conserved end residues are trimmed from each CDR3.

j_gene	v_gene	CDR3aa
TRBJ1-5	TRBV12-3/TRBV12-4	ASSFGTGWNQPQH
TRBJ1-6	TRBV5-1	ASARRDSPLH
TRBJ1-2	TRBV13	ASSLERGMRYGYT
TRBJ2-3	TRBV4-1	ASSQGLAGSTDTQY
TRBJ2-3	TRBV7-2	ASSLFGGADTQY
TRBJ1-2	TRBV20-1	RTGVYGYT
TRBJ1-5	TRBV6-2/TRBV6-3	ASSYGWVSNQPQH
TRBJ2-3	TRBV7-9	ASSPRSTSTDTQY
TRBJ2-3	TRBV7-2	ASSLERGSDTQY
TRBJ2-3	TRBV5-4	ASSSDSTDTQY
TRBJ2-3	TRBV12-3/TRBV12-4	ASSFHGGAGTDTQY
TRBJ2-1	TRBV29-1	SVEQLNEQF
TRBJ1-3	TRBV12-3/TRBV12-4	ASSFQAKENTIY
TRBJ2-5	TRBV4-1	ASSRLGTAQETQY
TRBJ2-2	TRBV4-3	ASSQDERGSAGELF
TRBJ1-4	TRBV25-1	ASSVGRSATNEKLF
TRBJ1-5	TRBV25-1	ASSDRGDQPQH
TRBJ1-2	TRBV2	ASSASSAARYGYT
TRBJ2-6	TRBV19	ASKTYSGANVLT
TRBJ1-2	TRBV5-1	ASSADRVDGYT
TRBJ2-5	TRBV29-1	SGGTHQETQY
TRBJ1-1	TRBV7-2	ASSSLRYDRGDLEAF
TRBJ2-1	TRBV19	ASSIRAGLEQF
TRBJ2-3	TRBV5-1	ASSSAGTRGTQY
TRBJ2-3	TRBV11-2	ASSLEFTGPTDTQY
TRBJ2-7	TRBV2	ASKNGQGVYEQY
TRBJ2-2	TRBV7-2	ASSPSGGFRELF
TRBJ2-5	TRBV20-1	SANPPSGGPHRETQY
TRBJ2-5	TRBV5-1	ASSFLQGPQETQY